This T cell receptor beta chain is from a study of T cell clonotyping in hematopoietic cell transplantation (dated by TCRdb to the early 2020s). As for the study more broadly: The study collected 130 to 150 blood samples from about 40 consecutive transplant recipients and their related donors. Patients were recruited between September 2015 and 2017 and followed until late 2020 or death. Findings and caveats that apply to the study as a whole: Recipient repertoires showed only a small fraction of overlap with donor repertoires, and over 97% appeared de novo at the given depth. Sample size was limited, and cells were not sorted, so CD4 and CD8 repertoire contributions could not be separated. Broader posttransplant TCR repertoire diversity was predicted by donor and pretransplant recipient Inverse Simpson Index values. A decrease in recipient TCR diversity was observed after transplant, and a progressive increase in pathologically expanded clonotypes was seen from day 30 to day 180.

Spanning cysteine to phenylalanine, the CDR3 consists of 19 amino acids. Only the CDR3 DNA stays, 57 bases, in frame from base 1. From the germline V gene, CDR1 is MDHEN and CDR2 is SYDVKM. Germline trimming amounts to 2 bases on V and 6 bases on J, with 17 as the count of junction bases outside the gene matches. With the immunoSEQ assay, which is a bias-controlled multiplex PCR relying on V- and J-specific primers, TCR beta CDR3 regions were amplified from genomic DNA. A proprietary barcode and Illumina adapter sequences were added to the CDR3 amplicons in a second PCR step. An Illumina MiSeq instrument was used to sequence the CDR3 libraries. In the paper's pipeline: Export and quality control were handled in immunoSEQ Analyzer 3.0, while downstream analyses relied on R Bioconductor and Immunarch. Only productive rearrangements in the normalized downsampled data set were used to calculate repertoire metrics. Clonotypes larger than 5 templates in the normalized cohort were defined as pathologically expanded. The Inverse Simpson Index served as the measure of repertoire diversity. The non-normalized data set was used for CMV-specificity analyses so that all clonotypes could be captured. Here the immuneACCESS table is served through TCRdb, limited to in-frame sequences with V and J called. Missing clones are a known gap in these copies; in checked studies unresolved V genes cover under half, and the rest lacks a known reason. The V and J calls and clone size come from that table; D and trimming were worked out from the DNA. The sample contains roughly 11,000 clones, roughly 89% of them found a single time. Of the sample, over 3% is held by the ten largest clones.

A word on this clone: The specificity of this receptor is unknown. One base away there is no much larger clone; base qualities are not given.

For TCR beta sequencing, blood samples came from the related transplant donors. Nuclei Lysis Solution was used to extract genomic DNA from fresh or cryopreserved unfractionated peripheral blood mononuclear cells. The chain was built from TRBV28 and TRBJ2-2; a stretch of 8 junction bases matches TRBD2. Sequencing input: peripheral blood mononuclear cells. The receptor was derived from a human donor who either received an allogeneic hematopoietic cell transplant for a myeloid malignancy or was a related donor (not recorded which). Some clones in this sample may be carry-over from other donors' samples. At the DNA level, the sequence is TGTGCCAGCAGTTTAGTGGTGGCGGGGGGAGGTCCTCGGGCCGGGGAGCTGTTTTTT. Its translation is CASSLVVAGGGPRAGELFF.